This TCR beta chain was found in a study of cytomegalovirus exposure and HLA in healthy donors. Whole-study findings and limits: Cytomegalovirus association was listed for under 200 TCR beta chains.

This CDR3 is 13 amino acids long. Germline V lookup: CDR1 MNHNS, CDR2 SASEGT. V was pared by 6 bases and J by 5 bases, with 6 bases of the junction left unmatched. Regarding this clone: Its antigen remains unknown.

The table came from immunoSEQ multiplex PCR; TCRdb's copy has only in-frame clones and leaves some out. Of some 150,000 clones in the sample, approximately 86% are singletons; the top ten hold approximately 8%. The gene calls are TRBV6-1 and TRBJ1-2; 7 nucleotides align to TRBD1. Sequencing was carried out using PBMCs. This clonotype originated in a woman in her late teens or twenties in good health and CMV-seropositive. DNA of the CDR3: TGTGCCAGCAGGGGGACAGATGGATATGGCTACACCTTC. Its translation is CASRGTDGYGYTF.